The 9 T cell receptor beta chains below were found in one sample sequenced in a study of memory CD4+ T cells and cytomegalovirus serostatus. Repertoires were generated with immunoSEQ multiplex PCR, while TCRdb's copy carries only in-frame clones and drops some. The sample records about 39,000 clones, 75% to 80% being singletons. Single viable CD3+CD4+CD8-CD45RO+ cells were sorted as the memory CD4+ T cells. The source material was memory CD4+ T cells from blood. The receptors derive from an adult in good health and CMV-seronegative.

J is TRBJ2-5 and V is TRBV18; TRBD1 aligns across 8 bases. Trimming at V came to 0 bases and at J to 5 bases, leaving 8 bases not matched to a gene. Germline CDR1 is KGHSH and CDR2 is LQKENI. The CDR3 runs to 16 residues. The CDR3 DNA follows: TGTGCCAGCTCACCACCGGGACAGGTCATCTCGGAGACCCAGTACTTC. Its protein is CASSPPGQVISETQYF.

The gene calls are TRBV20-1 and TRBJ1-4; D perhaps matches TRBD1 (6 bases). The CDR3 loop spans 11 amino acids. Looked up from germline, CDR1 is DFQATT and CDR2 is SNEGSKA (reference sequence). The CDR3 sequence: CVGQGNEKLFF. CDR3 nucleotide sequence: TGCGTGGGGCAGGGGAATGAAAAACTGTTTTTT.

This chain links TRBV30 with TRBJ1-1; D possibly corresponds to TRBD1 (5 bases). The germline gives CDR1 GTSNPN, CDR2 SVGIG (reference sequence). The CDR3 has 11 residues. Trimming stripped 5 bases from V and 7 bases from J, with 11 bases between. The CDR3 nucleotides are TGTGCCTGGGGAGGGGAGGGTGAAGCTTTCTTT. As protein: CAWGGEGEAFF. The full variable domain, in which reference TRBV30 and TRBJ1-1 provide the parts outside the CDR3, is SQTIHQWPATLVQPVGSPLSLECTVEGTSNPNLYWYRQAAGRGLQLLFYSVGIGQISSEVPQNLSASRPQDRQFILSSKKLLLSDSGFYLCAWGGEGEAFFGQGTRLTVV.

V gene TRBV9 combines with J gene TRBJ1-2; TRBD1 aligns across 8 bases. CDR1 and CDR2 (germline): SGDLS, YYNGEE. This CDR3 comprises 16 residues. V dropped 4 bases and J dropped 4; count of bases not matched to a gene: 12. In nucleotides, the CDR3 is TGTGCCAGCAGCCCAAATCAAATTGGACAGGGCTATGGCTACACCTTC. Translating it yields CASSPNQIGQGYGYTF.

The chain uses TRBV7-8 and TRBJ1-1, with no clear D. Germline loops: CDR1 SGHVS, CDR2 FQNEAQ. V was trimmed by 5 bases and J by 10 bases, leaving 14 bases between them. CDR3 size: 12 residues. The CDR3 is CASSPSILRAFF. DNA of the CDR3: TGTGCCAGCAGCCCATCAATACTAAGAGCTTTCTTT.

This clone was counted only a few times. The chain has TRBV5-1 and TRBJ1-3; D is undetermined. The V end lost 4 bases, the J end lost 1 base, and 9 bases lay between the germline ends. The germline V gene encodes CDR1 SGHRS and CDR2 YFSETQ. This CDR3 contains 14 residues. CDR3 DNA sequence: TGCGCCAGCAGCCATGCAGATTCTGGAAACACCATATATTTT. This codes for CASSHADSGNTIYF.

The rearrangement links TRBV6-7 to TRBJ2-1; maybe TRBD2 (5 bases). TRBV6-7 is labeled an ORF, and its function is uncertain. V lost 7 bases and J 5 bases, leaving 12 bases between the germline ends. The CDR3 extends over 13 amino acids. The CDR3 sequence: CASTPSGHNEQFF. The CDR3 DNA follows: TGTGCCAGCACTCCCAGCGGACACAATGAGCAGTTCTTC.

This sequence joins TRBV4-2 and TRBJ1-5, with D perhaps TRBD1 (6 bases). The germline CDR1 and CDR2 sequences are LGHNA and YNFKEQ. With 5 bases removed from V and 0 bases from J, the gap between germline ends came to 11 bases. The CDR3 covers 15 residues. This CDR3 is CASSEGQNSNQPQHF. In nucleotides, the CDR3 is TGTGCCAGCAGCGAAGGACAGAATAGCAATCAGCCCCAGCATTTT.

The chain has TRBV7-8 and TRBJ1-3, with D possibly matching TRBD1 (5 bases). Trimming pared 5 bases from V and 2 bases from J, leaving 10 bases between. Germline loops: CDR1 SGHVS, CDR2 FQNEAQ. The CDR3 spans 14 residues. The DNA of the CDR3 is TGTGCCAGCAGCCCGGGGACGGCTGGAAACACCATATATTTT. Amino acids: CASSPGTAGNTIYF.